This is a list of T cell receptor beta chains from one sample in a study of T cell repertoires in cytomegalovirus infection. In TCRdb, the reads were re-called with MiXCR into one record per CDR3 protein. Of a few hundred thousand distinct CDR3 sequences listed, approximately 17% are singletons. The material sequenced was CD8+ T cells from PBMCs. The receptors derive from a human donor in good health (CMV status not recorded). Some clones in this sample may be carry-over from other donors' samples. The CDR3 runs from the conserved cysteine through the conserved F or W. Fields, in order: V gene, J gene, CDR3 protein.

TRBV4-2	TRBJ1-1	CASSQARGETEAFF
TRBV20-1	TRBJ2-2	CSVPNTGELFF
TRBV7-6	TRBJ2-1	CASSPRIAGGYSYNEQFF
TRBV5-1	TRBJ2-2	CASSHPRDRGLDTGELFF
TRBV6-1	TRBJ2-7	CASSPWDNRPVYEQYF
TRBV11-2	TRBJ2-2	CASSLVRTSGGRPGELFF
TRBV28	TRBJ2-7	CASSSGTGLDEQYF
TRBV5-1	TRBJ2-1	CASSFDRGPWNEQFF
TRBV6-1	TRBJ2-6	CASSEDSSGANVLTF
TRBV2	TRBJ2-5	CASSVRKAGTRQETQYF
TRBV7-9	TRBJ2-7	CASSPPFEEQYF
TRBV7-9	TRBJ1-1	CASSLATANTEAFF
TRBV12-3/TRBV12-4	TRBJ1-5	CASSRAPNQPQHF
TRBV27	TRBJ1-4	CASSPGTALAWEIPQPNEKLFF
TRBV24-1	TRBJ2-4	CATSDLKTGDIQYF
TRBV27	TRBJ1-1	CASNSRWDVRNTEAFF
TRBV7-8	TRBJ2-1	CASSLRDPAYNEQFF
TRBV4-1	TRBJ1-2	CASSQDRGVNYGYTF
TRBV7-9	TRBJ2-1	CASSGSGGEQFF
TRBV5-4	TRBJ2-5	CASSPYSGARGETQYF
TRBV20-1	TRBJ1-2	CSGEVAGGYTF
TRBV10-3	TRBJ2-7	CAIRGQIEQYF
TRBV29-1	TRBJ2-3	CSVGLVTDRSDTQYF
TRBV2	TRBJ1-1	CASKPGQMNTEAFF
TRBV7-8	TRBJ2-3	CASRRGQSTDTQYF
TRBV7-9	TRBJ2-2	CASSFSGGGELFF
TRBV11-2	TRBJ2-3	CASSLLGGLTQFTDTQYF
TRBV6-2/TRBV6-3	TRBJ1-1	CASSYPGQANTEAFF
TRBV9	TRBJ2-1	CASSPGTSGGPYNEQFF
TRBV13	TRBJ1-6	CASSVSNSPLHF
TRBV7-6	TRBJ2-1	CASSLEVWDEQFF
TRBV16	TRBJ2-4	CASSPSGQGFDIQYF
TRBV7-9	TRBJ2-5	CASSLDPDQAVQETQYF
TRBV29-1	TRBJ2-5	CSVEDRDRGFETQYF
TRBV11-2	TRBJ1-6	CASSLDFEQGGSPLHF
TRBV12-3/TRBV12-4	TRBJ2-3	CASSGWEGADTQYF